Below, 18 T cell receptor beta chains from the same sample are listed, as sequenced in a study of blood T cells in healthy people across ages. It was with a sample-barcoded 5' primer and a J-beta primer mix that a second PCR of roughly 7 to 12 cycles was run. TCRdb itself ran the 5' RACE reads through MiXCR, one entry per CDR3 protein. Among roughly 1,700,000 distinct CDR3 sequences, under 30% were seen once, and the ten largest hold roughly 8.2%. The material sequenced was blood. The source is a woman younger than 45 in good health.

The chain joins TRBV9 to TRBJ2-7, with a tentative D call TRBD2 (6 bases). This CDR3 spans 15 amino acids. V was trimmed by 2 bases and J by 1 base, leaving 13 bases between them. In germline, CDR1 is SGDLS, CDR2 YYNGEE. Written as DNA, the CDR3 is TGTGCCAGCAGCGTGAACCCCGGGACTTCCTACGAGCAGTACTTC. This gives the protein CASSVNPGTSYEQYF.

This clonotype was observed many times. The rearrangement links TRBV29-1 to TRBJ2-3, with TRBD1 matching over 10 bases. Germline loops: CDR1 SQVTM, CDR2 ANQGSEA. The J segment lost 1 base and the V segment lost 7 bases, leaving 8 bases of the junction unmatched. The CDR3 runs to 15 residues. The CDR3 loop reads CSATAGTGGTDTQYF. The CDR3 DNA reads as TGCAGCGCCACAGCCGGGACAGGGGGCACAGATACGCAGTATTTT.

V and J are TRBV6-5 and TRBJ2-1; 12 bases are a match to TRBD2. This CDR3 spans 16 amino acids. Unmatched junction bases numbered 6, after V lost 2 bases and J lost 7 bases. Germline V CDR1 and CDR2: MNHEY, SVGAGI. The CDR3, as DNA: TGTGCCAGCAGTTACGATGAGACTAGCGGGGGTAATGAGCAGTTCTTC. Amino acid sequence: CASSYDETSGGNEQFF.

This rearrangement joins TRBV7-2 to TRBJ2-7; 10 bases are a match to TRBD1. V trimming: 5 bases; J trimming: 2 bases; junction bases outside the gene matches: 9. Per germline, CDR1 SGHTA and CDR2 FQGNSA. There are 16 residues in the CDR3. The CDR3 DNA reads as TGTGCCAGCAGCCTCCAGGACAGGGGGAGTCCCTACGAGCAGTACTTC. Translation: CASSLQDRGSPYEQYF.

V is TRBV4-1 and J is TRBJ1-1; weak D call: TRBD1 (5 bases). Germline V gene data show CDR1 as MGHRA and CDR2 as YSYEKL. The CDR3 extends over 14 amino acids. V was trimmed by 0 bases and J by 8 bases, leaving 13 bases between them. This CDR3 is CASSQDRTGGEAFF. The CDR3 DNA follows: TGCGCCAGCAGCCAAGATCGAACAGGCGGGGAAGCTTTCTTT.

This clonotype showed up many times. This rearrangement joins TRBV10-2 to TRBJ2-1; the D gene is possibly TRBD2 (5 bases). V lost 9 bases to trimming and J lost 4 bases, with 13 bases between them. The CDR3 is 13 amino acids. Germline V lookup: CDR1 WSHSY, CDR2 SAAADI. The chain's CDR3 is CASTLRGYNEQFF. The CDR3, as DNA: TGCGCCAGTACCTTGCGAGGGTACAATGAGCAGTTCTTC.

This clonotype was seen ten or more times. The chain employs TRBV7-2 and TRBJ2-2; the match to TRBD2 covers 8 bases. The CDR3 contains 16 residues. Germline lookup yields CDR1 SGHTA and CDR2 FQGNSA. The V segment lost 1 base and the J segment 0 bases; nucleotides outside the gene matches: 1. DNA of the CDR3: TGTGCCAGCAGCTTAGGTAGCGGGACGAACACCGGGGAGCTGTTTTTT. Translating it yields CASSLGSGTNTGELFF.

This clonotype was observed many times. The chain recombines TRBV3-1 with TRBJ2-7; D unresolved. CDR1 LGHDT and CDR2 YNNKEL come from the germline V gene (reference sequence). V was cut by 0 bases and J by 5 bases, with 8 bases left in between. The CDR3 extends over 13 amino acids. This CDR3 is CASSQESRDEQYF. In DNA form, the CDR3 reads TGTGCCAGCAGCCAAGAAAGTAGAGACGAGCAGTACTTC.

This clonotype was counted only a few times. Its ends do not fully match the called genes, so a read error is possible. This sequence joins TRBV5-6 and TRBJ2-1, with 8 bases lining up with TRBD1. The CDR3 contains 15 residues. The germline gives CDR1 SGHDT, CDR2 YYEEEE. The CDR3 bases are TGCGCCAGCAGCCTGACAGGGGTAGGCTACAATGAGCAGTTCTTC. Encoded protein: CASSLTGVGYNEQFF.

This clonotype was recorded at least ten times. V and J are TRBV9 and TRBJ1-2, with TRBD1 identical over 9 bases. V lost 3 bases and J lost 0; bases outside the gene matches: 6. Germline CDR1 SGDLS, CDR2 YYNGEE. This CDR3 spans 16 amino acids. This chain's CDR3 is CASSARDRVANYGYTF. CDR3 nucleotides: TGTGCCAGCAGCGCTAGGGACAGGGTTGCTAACTATGGCTACACCTTC.

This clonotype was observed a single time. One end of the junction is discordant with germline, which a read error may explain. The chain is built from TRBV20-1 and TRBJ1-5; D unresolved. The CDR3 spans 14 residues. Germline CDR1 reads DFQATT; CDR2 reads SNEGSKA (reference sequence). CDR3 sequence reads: CSGRDLISNQPQHF. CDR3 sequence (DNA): TGCAGTGGTAGAGATTTGATTAGCAATCAGCCCCAGCATTTT.

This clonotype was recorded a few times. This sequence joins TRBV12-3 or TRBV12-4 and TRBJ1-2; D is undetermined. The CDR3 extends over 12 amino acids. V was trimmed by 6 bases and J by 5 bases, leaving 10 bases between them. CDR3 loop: CASRSTEYGYTF. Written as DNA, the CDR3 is TGTGCCAGCAGATCGACGGAATATGGCTACACCTTC.

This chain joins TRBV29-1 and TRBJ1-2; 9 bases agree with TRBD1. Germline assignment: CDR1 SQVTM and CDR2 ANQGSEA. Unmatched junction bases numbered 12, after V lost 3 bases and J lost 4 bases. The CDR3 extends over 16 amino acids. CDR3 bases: TGCAGCGTTGATTATCTGATTCCGGACAGGGGCTATGGCTACACCTTC. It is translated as CSVDYLIPDRGYGYTF.

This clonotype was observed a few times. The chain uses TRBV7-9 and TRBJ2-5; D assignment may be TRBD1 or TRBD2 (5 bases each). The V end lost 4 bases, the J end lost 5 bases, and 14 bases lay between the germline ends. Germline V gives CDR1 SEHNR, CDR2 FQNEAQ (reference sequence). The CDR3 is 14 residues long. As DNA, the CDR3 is TGTGCCAGCAGCTCACCCGAGGGGAAGGAGACCCAGTACTTC. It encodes CASSSPEGKETQYF.

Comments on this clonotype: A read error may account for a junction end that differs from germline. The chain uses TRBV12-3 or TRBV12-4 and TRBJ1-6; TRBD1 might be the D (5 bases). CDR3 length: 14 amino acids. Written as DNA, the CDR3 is TGTGCTAGCAGTTTTCAGGGTGGTAATTCACCCCTCCACTTT. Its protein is CASSFQGGNSPLHF.

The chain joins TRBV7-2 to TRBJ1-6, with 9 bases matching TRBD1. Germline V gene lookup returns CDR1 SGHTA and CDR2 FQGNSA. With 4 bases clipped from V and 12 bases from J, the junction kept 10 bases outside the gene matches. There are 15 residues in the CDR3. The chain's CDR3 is CASSYPPGQGGPLHF. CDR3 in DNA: TGTGCCAGCAGCTATCCCCCGGGACAGGGTGGACCCCTCCACTTT.

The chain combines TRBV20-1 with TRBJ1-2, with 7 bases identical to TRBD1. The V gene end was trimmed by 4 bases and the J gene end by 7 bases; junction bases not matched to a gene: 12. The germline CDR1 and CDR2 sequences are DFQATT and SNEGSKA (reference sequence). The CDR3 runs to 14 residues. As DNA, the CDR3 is TGCAGTGCTATGGGGGACAGTCGGTCCGGTGGCTACACCTTC. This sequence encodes CSAMGDSRSGGYTF.

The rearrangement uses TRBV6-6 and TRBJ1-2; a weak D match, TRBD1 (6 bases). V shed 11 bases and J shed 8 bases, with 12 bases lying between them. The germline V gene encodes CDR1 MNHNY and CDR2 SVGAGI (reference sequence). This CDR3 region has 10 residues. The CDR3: CAGMQGGYTF. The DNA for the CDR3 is TGTGCCGGCATGCAGGGGGGCTACACCTTC.